This T cell receptor (beta chain) was captured in a study of radiotherapy plus CTLA-4 blockade in lung cancer. The overall study: Objective responses were seen in around 18% of patients, disease control in 31%.

Ipilimumab-mediated CTLA-4 blockade plus focal radiation was given to patients having chemo-refractory metastatic non-small-cell lung cancer. TCRdb's copy holds only in-frame clones and misses some; the assay was immunoSEQ multiplex PCR. Of about 51,000 clones listed, around 79% are singletons. Looked up from germline, CDR1 is SEHNR and CDR2 is FQNEAQ (reference sequence). The V and J ends lost 3 bases and 1 base respectively, with 18 bases between them. The CDR3 extends over 18 amino acids. This sample comprised peripheral blood, obtained from a patient treated with radiotherapy plus ipilimumab. The chain links TRBV7-9 to TRBJ2-2; D perhaps matches TRBD2 (6 bases). The receptor was derived from a human donor with non-small cell lung cancer who had a complete response to radiotherapy plus ipilimumab. Here the CDR3 reads CASSFRRQDYLNTGELFF. The CDR3 DNA sequence: TGTGCCAGCAGCTTTCGACGGCAGGACTACCTGAACACCGGGGAGCTGTTTTTT.